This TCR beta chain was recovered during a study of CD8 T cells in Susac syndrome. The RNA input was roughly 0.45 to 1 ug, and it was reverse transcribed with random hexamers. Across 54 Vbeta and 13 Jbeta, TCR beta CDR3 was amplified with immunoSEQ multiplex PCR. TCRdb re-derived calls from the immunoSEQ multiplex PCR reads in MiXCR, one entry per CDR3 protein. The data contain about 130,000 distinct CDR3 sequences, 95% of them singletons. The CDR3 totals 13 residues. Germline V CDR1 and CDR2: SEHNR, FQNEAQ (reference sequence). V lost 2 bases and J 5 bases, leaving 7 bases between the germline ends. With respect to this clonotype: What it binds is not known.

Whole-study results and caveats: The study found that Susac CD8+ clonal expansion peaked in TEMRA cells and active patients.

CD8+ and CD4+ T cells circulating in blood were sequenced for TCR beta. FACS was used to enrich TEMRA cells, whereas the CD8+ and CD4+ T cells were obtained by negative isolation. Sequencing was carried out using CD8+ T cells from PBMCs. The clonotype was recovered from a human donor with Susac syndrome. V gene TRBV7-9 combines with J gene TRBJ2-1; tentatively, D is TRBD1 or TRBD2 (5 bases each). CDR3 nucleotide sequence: TGTGCCAGCAGCTTATTGGGACACAATGAGCAGTTCTTC. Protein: CASSLLGHNEQFF.